The rows below give T cell receptor beta chains drawn from one sample of a study of shared clonotypes between healthy human individuals. TCRdb's table, derived via immunoSEQ multiplex PCR, lists solely in-frame clones and lacks some. The sample contains more than 550,000 clones, about 90% of which appear only once. Sequencing was performed on naive CD8+ T cells sorted from blood. The receptor set was obtained from a man aged 30 to 45 in good health. The CDR3 runs from the conserved cysteine through the conserved F or W. The D gene is left open where the match is weak. Size is omitted from some rows. Given values are once, few, many or a class for expanded clones.

clone_size j_call v_call d_call cdr3_aa cdr3_nt
NA TRBJ2-1 TRBV9 TRBD1 CASSEGQGGNEQFF TGTGCCAGCAGCGAGGGACAGGGAGGCAATGAGCAGTTCTTC
NA TRBJ2-7 TRBV10-3 NA CAIKTQGIPYEQYF TGTGCCATCAAAACGCAGGGAATACCCTACGAGCAGTACTTC
few TRBJ2-7 TRBV5-5 TRBD1 CASSFRQGIYEQYF TGTGCCAGCAGCTTCAGACAGGGAATCTACGAGCAGTACTTC
once TRBJ1-2 TRBV2 TRBD1 CASSIRRGRGDYGYTF TGTGCCAGCAGTATTCGCAGGGGGCGCGGTGACTATGGCTACACCTTC
NA TRBJ2-7 TRBV5-1 NA CASSLLLQVGLASPYEQYF TGCGCCAGCAGCTTGCTTCTACAGGTCGGTCTAGCAAGTCCCTACGAGCAGTACTTC
once TRBJ2-1 TRBV25-1 NA CASILQFGNEQFF TGTGCCAGCATATTACAGTTCGGCAATGAGCAGTTCTTC
NA TRBJ1-2 TRBV29-1 NA CSVDRGLGYTF TGCAGCGTTGACAGGGGTCTTGGCTACACCTTC
NA TRBJ1-2 TRBV27 TRBD1 CASSGQGDYGYTF TGTGCCAGCAGCGGACAGGGAGACTATGGCTACACCTTC
NA TRBJ1-2 TRBV7-9 TRBD1 CASSPGQGFAYTF TGTGCCAGCAGCCCAGGACAGGGGTTTGCCTACACCTTC
NA TRBJ2-7 TRBV7-9 NA CASSCTHCRNPYEQYF TGTGCCAGCAGCTGCACTCACTGTCGGAATCCCTACGAGCAGTACTTC
NA TRBJ2-7 TRBV5-1 TRBD2 CASSLTGTSTYEQYF TGCGCCAGCAGCTTGACCGGGACTAGCACGTACGAGCAGTACTTC
NA TRBJ1-5 TRBV5-5 TRBD1 CASSWTGLNQPQHF TGTGCCAGCAGCTGGACAGGACTGAATCAGCCCCAGCATTTT
NA TRBJ2-7 TRBV6-4 TRBD2 CASSDLLTSVGFEQYF TGTGCCAGCAGTGACCTACTCACTAGCGTCGGATTCGAGCAGTACTTC
NA TRBJ2-1 TRBV14 TRBD2 CASSQVRLAGAERVGYNEQFF TGTGCCAGCAGCCAAGTTCGACTAGCGGGAGCGGAGCGTGTGGGCTACAATGAGCAGTTCTTC
NA TRBJ2-2 TRBV7-9 NA CASSRPGGPEQDGELFF TGTGCCAGCAGCCGACCGGGGGGCCCAGAACAAGACGGGGAGCTGTTTTTT
once TRBJ2-1 TRBV15 TRBD2 CATSRGRRGSYNEQFF TGTGCCACCAGCCGAGGGAGGCGGGGGTCCTACAATGAGCAGTTCTTC
NA TRBJ2-1 TRBV28 NA CASSLIGGGYNEQFF TGTGCCAGCAGTTTAATTGGGGGAGGATACAATGAGCAGTTCTTC
NA TRBJ2-3 TRBV9 TRBD2 CASSVPAGETAETDTQYF TGTGCCAGCAGCGTGCCGGCGGGGGAAACCGCCGAGACGGATACGCAGTATTTT
NA TRBJ1-2 TRBV5-6 NA CASSCLGTAQEHYGYTF TGTGCCAGCAGCTGCCTGGGGACGGCTCAGGAACACTATGGCTACACCTTC
once TRBJ2-1 TRBV7-9 NA CASSLAPSEEQFF TGTGCCAGCAGCTTAGCTCCATCGGAAGAGCAGTTCTTC
NA TRBJ2-1 TRBV27 NA CASGGQFF TGTGCCAGCGGGGGGCAGTTCTTC
NA TRBJ2-5 TRBV7-9 TRBD1 CASTGTGDKYQETQYF TGTGCCAGCACCGGGACAGGGGATAAGTACCAAGAGACCCAGTACTTC
NA TRBJ2-5 TRBV9 NA CASSSGPMNGETQYF TGTGCCAGCAGCTCGGGACCCATGAATGGGGAGACCCAGTACTTC